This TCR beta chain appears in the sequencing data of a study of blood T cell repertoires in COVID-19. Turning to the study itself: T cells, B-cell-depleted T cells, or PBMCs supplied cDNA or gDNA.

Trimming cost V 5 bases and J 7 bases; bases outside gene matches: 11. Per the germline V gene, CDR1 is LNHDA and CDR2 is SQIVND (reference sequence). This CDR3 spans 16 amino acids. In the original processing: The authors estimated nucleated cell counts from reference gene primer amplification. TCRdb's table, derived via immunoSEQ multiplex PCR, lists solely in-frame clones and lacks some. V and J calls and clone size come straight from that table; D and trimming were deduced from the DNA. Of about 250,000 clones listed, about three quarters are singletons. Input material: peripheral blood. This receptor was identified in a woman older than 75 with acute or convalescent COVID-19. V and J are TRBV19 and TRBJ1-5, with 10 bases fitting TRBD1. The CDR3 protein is CASSPDRGRERQPQHF. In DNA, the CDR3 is TGTGCCAGTAGTCCAGACAGGGGGCGGGAACGCCAGCCCCAGCATTTT.